A single sample is the source of the 31 T cell receptor beta chains below, sequenced in a study of graft-versus-host responses after intestinal transplantation. These receptors' antigens are unknown. Profiling relied on immunoSEQ multiplex PCR, and the TCRdb table lists in-frame clones only, not all of them. The sample includes 96,000 or so clones, roughly nine tenths of them seen just once. Sequences were derived from unstimulated CD4+ T cells sorted from spleen or lymph node cells, sampled before intestinal transplant. The receptors here all came from a human donor who received an intestinal transplant.

This chain connects TRBV5-8 to TRBJ1-2; D might be TRBD1 (6 bases). This CDR3 spans 14 amino acids. Looked up from germline, CDR1 is SGHTS and CDR2 is YDEGEE. V lost 2 bases, J lost 6 bases, and 14 bases lay in between. CDR3 protein: CASSFDRSTHGYTF. CDR3 nucleotides: TGTGCCAGCAGCTTCGACAGGTCGACTCATGGCTACACCTTC.

V and J are TRBV4-2 and TRBJ1-6, with 7 bases fitting TRBD1. Germline assignment: CDR1 LGHNA and CDR2 YNFKEQ. This CDR3 is 12 amino acids long. CDR3 amino acids: CEGGQVNSPLHF. In nucleotides, the CDR3 is TGTGAGGGTGGACAGGTGAATTCACCCCTCCACTTT.

This chain connects TRBV27 to TRBJ1-2; 9 bases match TRBD1. The length of the CDR3 is 14 residues. The germline gives CDR1 MNHEY, CDR2 SMNVEV (reference sequence). Unmatched junction bases numbered 8, after V lost 4 bases and J lost 8 bases. CDR3 loop: CASSSGTGLWGYTF. The DNA of the CDR3 is TGTGCCAGCAGTTCGGGGACAGGGCTTTGGGGCTACACCTTC.

The V gene is TRBV10-3, the J gene TRBJ2-3, with a weak D call TRBD2 (5 bases). The CDR3 is 17 amino acids. Germline V gene data show CDR1 as ENHRY and CDR2 as SYGVKD. With 4 bases removed from V and 2 bases from J, the gap between germline ends came to 19 bases. CDR3 region: CAISGQEPTTYTDTQYF. In DNA form, the CDR3 reads TGTGCCATCAGTGGGCAGGAACCGACTACTTACACAGATACGCAGTATTTT.

The chain has TRBV18 and TRBJ2-3; D call uncertain. V was clipped by 3 bases and J by 0 bases, with 22 bases between them. The CDR3 sequence is 19 residues long. Germline V gives CDR1 KGHSH, CDR2 LQKENI. CDR3 residues: CASSPYVVDSRPSTDTQYF. The CDR3 DNA sequence: TGTGCCAGCTCACCCTACGTAGTCGATAGCCGCCCGAGCACAGATACGCAGTATTTT.

CDR3 in amino acids: CASSYYGVNLYEQYF. CDR3 coding DNA: TGTGCCAGCAGTTACTACGGTGTCAACCTTTACGAGCAGTACTTC. The V call is TRBV6-5, the J call TRBJ2-7; D is uncertain. This CDR3 is built from 15 residues. With 1 base removed from V and 4 bases from J, the gap between germline ends came to 14 bases. CDR1 and CDR2 (germline): MNHEY, SVGAGI.

The CDR3 DNA is TGCGCCAGCAGGACCGGGGCTAGCGGGGCCCACCAAGAGACCCAGTACTTC. This encodes CASRTGASGAHQETQYF. The chain carries TRBV5-1 and TRBJ2-5; 9 bases fit TRBD2. Germline CDR1 SGHRS, CDR2 YFSETQ. CDR3 size: 17 residues. Losses at the gene ends were 5 bases for V and 0 bases for J; bases not matched to a gene: 11.

The chain carries TRBV30 and TRBJ1-6, with D unclear. The CDR3 extends over 13 amino acids. The germline CDR1 and CDR2 sequences are GTSNPN and SVGIG (reference sequence). The V and J ends lost 5 bases and 0 bases respectively, with 5 bases between them. CDR3 loop: CAWESSYNSPLHF. The CDR3 DNA reads TGTGCCTGGGAGAGCTCCTATAATTCACCCCTCCACTTT.

The chain links TRBV19 to TRBJ2-1; D is unresolved. Germline V gene data show CDR1 as LNHDA and CDR2 as SQIVND (reference sequence). V was pared by 0 bases and J by 0 bases, with 12 bases between. The CDR3 length is 17 residues. Here the CDR3 reads CASSIDGVLNSYNEQFF. The CDR3, as DNA: TGTGCCAGTAGTATAGATGGTGTACTCAACTCCTACAATGAGCAGTTCTTC.

This chain connects TRBV5-4 to TRBJ1-6; D unresolved. V lost 3 bases to trimming and J lost 9 bases, with 19 bases between them. CDR3 length equals 16 residues. Germline-derived CDR1 and CDR2 are SGHNT and YYREEE (reference sequence). The CDR3 here is CASSYEGPRPGSPLHF. CDR3 nucleotides: TGTGCCAGCAGCTACGAGGGCCCTCGACCCGGTTCACCCCTCCACTTT.

This chain uses TRBV2 with TRBJ2-1; 7 positions match TRBD2. This CDR3 spans 14 amino acids. V shed 4 bases, J shed 12 bases, and the junction held 12 bases outside the gene matches. Germline V gives CDR1 SNHLY, CDR2 FYNNEI. The CDR3 reads CASSGTRTVSRQFF. For the CDR3, the DNA is TGTGCCAGCAGTGGGACTAGAACCGTCTCACGGCAGTTCTTC.

The chain links TRBV18 to TRBJ2-7; 10 bases line up with TRBD1. Germline assignment: CDR1 KGHSH and CDR2 LQKENI. The V gene end was trimmed by 2 bases and the J gene end by 7 bases; junction bases not matched to a gene: 20. The CDR3 extends over 19 amino acids. CDR3 sequence reads: CASSPNTGTGATPKWEQYF. The CDR3 region has the DNA TGTGCCAGCTCACCAAATACCGGGACAGGGGCAACCCCAAAGTGGGAGCAGTACTTC.

The J gene is TRBJ2-1, the V gene TRBV25-1, with D hard to call. The CDR3 length is 12 residues. V lost 6 bases, J lost 15 bases, and 18 bases lay in between. In germline, CDR1 is MGHDK, CDR2 SYGVNS. In DNA, the CDR3 is TGTGCCAGCAGGTCCGACTCTCACGTCGGGTTCTTC. It codes for CASRSDSHVGFF.

The genes are TRBV4-1 and TRBJ2-1, with a tentative D call TRBD2 (7 bases). The CDR3 spans 15 residues. From germline, CDR1 is MGHRA and CDR2 YSYEKL. Trimming took off 3 bases at V and 6 bases at J, with 15 bases between the two ends. Here the CDR3 DNA reads TGCGCCAGCAGCCAGGGTAACGGGGGGCTCAATGAGCAGTTCTTC. It codes for CASSQGNGGLNEQFF.

V usage is TRBV27 and J usage is TRBJ1-2, with D unclear. V lost 5 bases and J lost 5, with 15 bases in between. Per germline, CDR1 MNHEY and CDR2 SMNVEV (reference sequence). The CDR3 is 14 residues long. The CDR3 here is CASSPRSSQYGYTF. The CDR3 DNA reads as TGTGCCAGCAGTCCACGGAGCTCGCAGTATGGCTACACCTTC.

For the CDR3, the DNA is TGTGCCAGCAGTGAATTAACAGCGACTAGCGGGGGATACGAGCAGTACTTC. Encoded protein: CASSELTATSGGYEQYF. J is TRBJ2-7 and V is TRBV6-1, with 12 positions matching TRBD2. This CDR3 contains 17 residues. With 2 bases clipped from V and 4 bases from J, the junction kept 9 bases outside the gene matches. Germline CDR1 reads MNHNS; CDR2 reads SASEGT.

V usage is TRBV18 and J usage is TRBJ1-4, with TRBD1 matching over 10 bases. The trim removed 4 bases at V and 0 bases at J, leaving 5 bases unmatched. This CDR3 has 17 amino acids. Looked up from germline, CDR1 is KGHSH and CDR2 is LQKENI. The CDR3 loop is CASSLGQGTATNEKLFF. For the CDR3, the DNA is TGTGCCAGCTCACTGGGACAGGGGACGGCAACTAATGAAAAACTGTTTTTT.

The rearrangement uses TRBV7-2 and TRBJ1-1; TRBD1 agrees at 7 bases. V lost 5 bases, J lost 4 bases, and 4 bases stayed unmatched. Germline lookup yields CDR1 SGHTA and CDR2 FQGNSA. The CDR3 has 13 residues. The CDR3 sequence: CASSPQGVTEAFF. CDR3 bases: TGTGCCAGCAGCCCCCAGGGGGTCACTGAAGCTTTCTTT. Full variable domain (missing parts from reference TRBV7-2 and TRBJ1-1): GAGVSQSPSNKVTEKGKDVELRCDPISGHTALYWYRQSLGQGLEFLIYFQGNSAPDKSGLPSDRFSAERTGGSVSTLTIQRTQQEDSAVYLCASSPQGVTEAFFGQGTRLTVV.

In nucleotides, the CDR3 is TGCGCCAGCAGCTTGGGTACAGCGAACACCGGGGAGCTGTTTTTT. This translates into CASSLGTANTGELFF. The V gene is TRBV5-1, the J gene TRBJ2-2; no clear D. V dropped 0 bases and J dropped 0 bases, with 6 bases sitting between them. The length of the CDR3 is 15 residues. Germline CDR1 reads SGHRS; CDR2 reads YFSETQ.

This chain connects TRBV11-3 to TRBJ2-3, with 10 bases identical to TRBD1. With 3 bases clipped from V and 2 bases from J, the junction kept 5 bases outside the gene matches. Germline V lookup: CDR1 SGHNT, CDR2 YENEEA. The CDR3 runs 16 residues. DNA for the CDR3: TGTGCCAGCAGCTTCAGACAGGGGGCCGTCACAGATACGCAGTATTTT. Translating it yields CASSFRQGAVTDTQYF. The full variable domain, its missing parts supplied by reference TRBV11-3 and TRBJ2-3, is EAGVVQSPRYKIIEKKQPVAFWCNPISGHNTLYWYLQNLGQGPELLIRYENEEAVDDSQLPKDRFSAERLKGVDSTLKIQPAELGDSAVYLCASSFRQGAVTDTQYFGPGTRLTVL.

This clone was detected only a few times. The V call is TRBV5-6, the J call TRBJ1-2; 7 bases are a match to TRBD1. Germline CDR1 reads SGHDT; CDR2 reads YYEEEE. CDR3 length equals 13 residues. The ends lost 0 bases at V and 7 bases at J; junction bases unmatched: 3. The CDR3: CASSLATGVGYTF. In DNA form, the CDR3 reads TGTGCCAGCAGCTTGGCAACAGGGGTTGGCTACACCTTC.

The chain uses TRBV11-3 and TRBJ2-7, with 11 bases aligning to TRBD2. Germline loops: CDR1 SGHNT, CDR2 YENEEA. The CDR3 length is 15 residues. J was trimmed by 3 bases and V by 3 bases; bases with no gene match: 4. The chain's CDR3 is CASSLIAGGLYEQYF. The CDR3 nucleotides are TGTGCCAGCAGCTTGATAGCGGGGGGGCTCTACGAGCAGTACTTC.

The gene calls are TRBV11-2 and TRBJ1-1; TRBD1 matches at 7 bases. Germline lookup yields CDR1 SGHAT and CDR2 FQNNGV. CDR3 size: 15 residues. J lost 3 bases, V lost 3 bases, and 7 bases had no gene match. CDR3 DNA: TGTGCCAGCAGCTTGGGAAACAGGGGCGACACTGAAGCTTTCTTT. Its translation is CASSLGNRGDTEAFF.

The chain employs TRBV4-3 and TRBJ2-4; 10 bases align to TRBD1. The CDR3 has 18 residues. After removal of 0 bases from V and 1 base from J, the junction contained 6 bases not matched to a gene. Germline-derived CDR1 and CDR2 are LGHNA and YSLEER. In nucleotides, the CDR3 is TGCGCCAGCAGCCAAGAGCCTCGGACAGGGGGGGCCAAAAACATTCAGTACTTC. Translated: CASSQEPRTGGAKNIQYF.

V gene TRBV6-4 combines with J gene TRBJ2-6; 9 positions match TRBD1. Germline values: CDR1 MRHNA, CDR2 SNTAGT. This CDR3 region has 15 residues. V gave up 6 bases and J gave up 2 bases; unmatched junction bases: 2. CDR3 DNA: TGTGCCAGCAGCGGACAGGGGACTGGGGCCAACGTCCTGACTTTC. It is translated as CASSGQGTGANVLTF.

This chain joins TRBV28 and TRBJ2-1, with 7 bases lining up with TRBD2. This CDR3 has 13 amino acids. With V trimmed by 7 bases and J by 10 bases, 10 bases remained unmatched. The germline V gene encodes CDR1 MDHEN and CDR2 SYDVKM. CDR3: CASNLGGRGEQFF. The DNA for the CDR3 is TGTGCCAGCAACCTGGGGGGGAGAGGAGAGCAGTTCTTC. Full variable domain (rest looked up from reference TRBV28 and TRBJ2-1): DVKVTQSSRYLVKRTGEKVFLECVQDMDHENMFWYRQDPGLGLRLIYFSYDVKMKEKGDIPEGYSVSREKKERFSLILESASTNQTSMYLCASNLGGRGEQFFGPGTRLTVL.

The genes are TRBV9 and TRBJ2-7; 13 bases are shared with TRBD2. The V and J ends lost 4 bases and 7 bases, in that order; junction bases with no gene match: 8. CDR3 length: 15 amino acids. Germline V CDR1 and CDR2: SGDLS, YYNGEE. CDR3 nucleotide sequence: TGTGCCAGCAGCTCAGAACCGGGACTAGCGGGAGAGCAGTACTTC. Encoded protein: CASSSEPGLAGEQYF.

CDR3 sequence reads: CSVGLITGKQYF. The CDR3 region has the DNA TGCAGCGTTGGCCTCATAACAGGGAAACAGTACTTC. This chain uses TRBV29-1 with TRBJ2-7; maybe TRBD1 (6 bases). The V end lost 4 bases, the J end lost 10 bases, and 17 bases lay between the germline ends. In germline, CDR1 is SQVTM, CDR2 ANQGSEA. This CDR3 comprises 12 residues.

V and J are TRBV19 and TRBJ2-7; D not certain. The CDR3 contains 15 residues. From germline, CDR1 is LNHDA and CDR2 SQIVND (reference sequence). Trimming cost V 4 bases and J 2 bases, with 15 bases left between them. CDR3 in amino acids: CASSRALTETYEQYF. The CDR3 nucleotides read TGTGCCAGTAGTAGAGCGTTGACTGAGACCTACGAGCAGTACTTC. Full variable domain (rest looked up from reference TRBV19 and TRBJ2-7): DGGITQSPKYLFRKEGQNVTLSCEQNLNHDAMYWYRQDPGQGLRLIYYSQIVNDFQKGDIAEGYSVSREKKESFPLTVTSAQKNPTAFYLCASSRALTETYEQYFGPGTRLTVT.

The chain joins TRBV11-1 to TRBJ2-6; D might be TRBD2 (6 bases). V lost 2 bases and J 1 base, leaving 12 bases between the germline ends. Germline values: CDR1 SGHAT, CDR2 FQDESV (reference sequence). The CDR3 covers 17 residues. The CDR3 bases are TGTGCCAGCAGCTTAAAGACGGCGGGGTCTGGGGCCAACGTCCTGACTTTC. Translating it yields CASSLKTAGSGANVLTF.

The gene calls are TRBV19 and TRBJ2-7; possibly TRBD2 for D (5 bases). The length of the CDR3 is 14 residues. Germline V gives CDR1 LNHDA, CDR2 SQIVND (reference sequence). The germline V and J ends were trimmed by 7 bases and 2 bases, with 15 bases remaining between them. The chain's CDR3 is CASKRTAGPYEQYF. As DNA, the CDR3 is TGTGCCAGTAAAAGGACGGCGGGTCCCTACGAGCAGTACTTC.